Listed here is a single TCR beta chain. The antigen is undetermined. The data derive from a study of cytomegalovirus exposure and HLA in healthy donors. Study-level background: A previous analysis identified approximately 120 million unique TCR beta sequences derived from some 170 million T cells.

PCR used 60 Vbeta primers and 13 Jbeta primers. Produced via immunoSEQ multiplex PCR; TCRdb's table is partial and in-frame only. The sample holds 140,000 to 150,000 clones, about 75% seen once. Germline trimming cut 6 bases from V and 7 bases from J; bases unmatched to any gene: 9. Germline lookup yields CDR1 MNHEY and CDR2 SMNVEV (reference sequence). This CDR3 has 15 amino acids. Overall study results and limits: The authors later found most CMV-associated TCR beta chains appeared HLA-restricted.

The chain joins TRBV27 to TRBJ2-3; 11 bases are shared with TRBD1. Sequenced: PBMCs. This sequence was found in a man aged 55-75 years in good health and CMV-seronegative. CDR3 nucleotide sequence: TGTGCCAGCAGCACCGGGACAGGGGGGTCATATACGCAGTATTTT. Amino acid sequence: CASSTGTGGSYTQYF.